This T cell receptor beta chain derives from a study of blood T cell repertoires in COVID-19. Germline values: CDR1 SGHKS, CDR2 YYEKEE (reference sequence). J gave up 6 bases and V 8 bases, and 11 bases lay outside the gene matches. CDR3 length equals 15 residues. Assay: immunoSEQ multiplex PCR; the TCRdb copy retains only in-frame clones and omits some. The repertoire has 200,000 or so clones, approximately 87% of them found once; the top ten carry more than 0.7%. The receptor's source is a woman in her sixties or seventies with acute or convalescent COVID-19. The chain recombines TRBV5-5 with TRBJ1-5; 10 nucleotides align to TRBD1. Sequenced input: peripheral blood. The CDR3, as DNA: TGTGCCAGTTCCTGGGGGACAGGGGTAGGTCAGCCCCAGCATTTT. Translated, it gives CASSWGTGVGQPQHF.